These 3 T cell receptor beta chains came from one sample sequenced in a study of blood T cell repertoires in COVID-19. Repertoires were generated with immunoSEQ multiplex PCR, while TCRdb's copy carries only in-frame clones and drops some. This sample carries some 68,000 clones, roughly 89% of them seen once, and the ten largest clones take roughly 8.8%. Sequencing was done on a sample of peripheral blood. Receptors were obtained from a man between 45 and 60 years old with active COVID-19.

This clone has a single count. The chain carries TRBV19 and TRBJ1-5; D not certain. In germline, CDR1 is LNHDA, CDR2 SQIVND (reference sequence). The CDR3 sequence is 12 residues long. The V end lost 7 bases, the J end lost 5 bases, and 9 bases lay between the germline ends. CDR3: CASKGSDQPQHF. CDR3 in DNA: TGTGCCAGTAAAGGGAGCGATCAGCCCCAGCATTTT. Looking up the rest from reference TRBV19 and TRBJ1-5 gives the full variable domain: DGGITQSPKYLFRKEGQNVTLSCEQNLNHDAMYWYRQDPGQGLRLIYYSQIVNDFQKGDIAEGYSVSREKKESFPLTVTSAQKNPTAFYLCASKGSDQPQHFGDGTRLSIL.

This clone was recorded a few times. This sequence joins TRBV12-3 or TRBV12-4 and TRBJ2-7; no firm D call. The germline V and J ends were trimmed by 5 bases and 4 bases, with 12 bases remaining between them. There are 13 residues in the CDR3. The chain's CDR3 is CASSPTIPYEQYF. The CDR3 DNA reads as TGTGCCAGCAGTCCAACAATCCCATACGAGCAGTACTTC.

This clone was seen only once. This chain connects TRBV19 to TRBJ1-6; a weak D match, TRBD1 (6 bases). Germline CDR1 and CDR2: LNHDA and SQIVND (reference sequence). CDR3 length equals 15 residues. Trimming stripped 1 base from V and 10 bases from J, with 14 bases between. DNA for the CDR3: TGTGCCAGTAGTATAGGTGGAACAGGGAACTCACCCCTCCACTTT. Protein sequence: CASSIGGTGNSPLHF.